This is a list of T cell receptor beta chains from one sample in a study of CD8+CD57+ T cells in acquired aplastic anemia. Each CDR3 protein gets one entry after TCRdb re-called the reads with MiXCR. The sample carries roughly 130,000 distinct CDR3 sequences, about 48% recorded once. Material for sequencing was sorted CD4+, CD8+, or CD8+CD57+ T cells (not recorded which) from PBMCs. Receptors originate from a human donor in good health, serving as a control. CDR3s include the opening cysteine and the closing phenylalanine or tryptophan. Each record gives: D gene, V gene, clone size, J gene, CDR3 protein, CDR3 DNA. The D gene is left open where the match is weak. Not all rows give a size; the values are once, few, many and, for expanded clones, a class.

>.|TRBV7-9|many|TRBJ1-2
CASSPYSGADYGYTF
TGTGCCAGCAGCCCCTACTCGGGAGCGGACTATGGCTACACCTTC
>TRBD1|TRBV19|many|TRBJ1-6
CASSRNRGRDNSPLHF
TGTGCCAGTAGTAGGAACAGGGGTAGGGATAATTCACCCCTCCACTTT
>.|TRBV5-4|.|TRBJ1-2
CASSSTGQSYGYTF
TGTGCCAGCAGCTCAACCGGACAGTCCTATGGCTACACCTTC
>.|TRBV20-1|many|TRBJ2-7
CSALRVDGSEQYF
TGCAGTGCCCTGAGGGTGGACGGGAGCGAGCAGTACTTC
>.|TRBV5-5|many|TRBJ1-6
CASSLGPAGDSPLHF
TGTGCCAGCAGCCTTGGCCCAGCAGGGGATTCACCCCTCCACTTT
>.|TRBV20-1|many|TRBJ2-3
CSAREHSVADTQYF
TGCAGTGCTAGAGAGCATAGCGTCGCAGATACGCAGTATTTT
>.|TRBV7-2|many|TRBJ2-1
CASSSQWNSYNEQFF
TGTGCCAGCAGCTCGCAGTGGAACTCCTACAATGAGCAGTTCTTC
>TRBD1|TRBV19|.|TRBJ1-1
CASSSEDRGSGTEAFF
TGTGCCAGTAGTTCCGAAGACAGGGGATCCGGCACTGAAGCTTTCTTT
>TRBD1|TRBV20-1|.|TRBJ1-1
CSANGGQGASGEAFF
TGCAGTGCAAATGGGGGACAGGGGGCTTCGGGTGAAGCTTTCTTT
>.|TRBV5-1|many|TRBJ2-7
CASSLGTVTYEQYF
TGCGCCAGCAGCTTGGGGACAGTTACCTACGAGCAGTACTTC
>.|TRBV12-3/TRBV12-4|.|TRBJ1-6
CASSKGQGSPLHF
TGTGCCAGCAGCAAGGGACAAGGATCACCCCTCCACTTT
>.|TRBV2|few|TRBJ2-7
CASSEQTSIGHEQYF
TGTGCCAGCAGTGAGCAGACTAGTATCGGCCACGAGCAGTACTTC
>TRBD2|TRBV6-5|many|TRBJ2-1
CASSYRLLAGGRNEQFF
TGTGCCAGCAGTTACCGCCTCCTAGCGGGGGGGCGCAATGAGCAGTTCTTC
>.|TRBV2|.|TRBJ1-2
CASSEAERGGYGYTF
TGTGCCAGCAGTGAAGCCGAACGAGGGGGCTATGGCTACACCTTC
>TRBD1|TRBV19|few|TRBJ1-2
CASSDRVISYGYTF
TGTGCCAGTAGTGACAGGGTAATATCCTATGGCTACACCTTC
>TRBD2|TRBV24-1|few|TRBJ2-7
CATSDGTSGYEQYF
TGTGCCACCAGTGATGGGACTAGCGGGTACGAGCAGTACTTC
>.|TRBV15|few|TRBJ1-6
CATSGSMWSNSPLHF
TGTGCCACCAGCGGGTCCATGTGGTCGAATTCACCCCTCCACTTT
>TRBD2|TRBV7-2|many|TRBJ2-3
CASSRTLARATDTQYF
TGTGCCAGCAGCCGAACACTAGCGAGGGCTACAGATACGCAGTATTTT
>.|TRBV19|.|TRBJ2-3
CASSIDAGHTQYF
TGTGCCAGTAGTATTGATGCAGGTCATACGCAGTATTTT